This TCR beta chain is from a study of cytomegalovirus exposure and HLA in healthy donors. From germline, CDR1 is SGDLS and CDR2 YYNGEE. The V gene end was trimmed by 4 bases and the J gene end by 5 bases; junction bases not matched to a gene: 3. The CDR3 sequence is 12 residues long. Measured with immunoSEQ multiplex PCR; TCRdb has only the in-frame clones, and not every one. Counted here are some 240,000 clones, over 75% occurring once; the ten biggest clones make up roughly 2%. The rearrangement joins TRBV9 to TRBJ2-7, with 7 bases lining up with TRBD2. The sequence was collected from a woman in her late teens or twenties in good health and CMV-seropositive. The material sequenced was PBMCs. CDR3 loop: CASSPSGNEQYF. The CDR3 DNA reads TGTGCCAGCAGCCCCAGCGGGAACGAGCAGTACTTC.